This T cell receptor (beta chain) is drawn from a study of shared clonotypes between healthy human individuals. Study details: Those who served as donors were two women and a few men between the ages of 18 and 49.

This CDR3 is built from 15 residues. Germline CDR1 is MNHNS and CDR2 is SASEGT. V lost 7 bases, J lost 7 bases, and 19 bases lay in between. Produced via immunoSEQ multiplex PCR; TCRdb's table is partial and in-frame only. The table has fewer than 600,000 clones, around 76% seen once. The TCR comes from a woman in her thirties or forties in good health. Some clones in this sample may be carry-over from other donors' samples. The specimen sequenced was PBMCs. The chain has TRBV6-1 and TRBJ2-2; D may be TRBD2 (7 bases). The CDR3: CASTLEGGRGGELFF. The CDR3 region has the DNA TGTGCCAGCACCCTAGAAGGGGGGAGGGGCGGGGAGCTGTTTTTT.